The 22 T cell receptor beta chains listed next were all sequenced from one sample in a study of T-cell memory formation after mild COVID-19. TCRdb recomputed calls from the 5' RACE reads with MiXCR, one row per CDR3 protein. The table has 500,000 to 550,000 distinct CDR3 sequences, over 20% seen once. Sequencing was carried out using PBMCs or a T cell subset sorted from them (not recorded which). The receptor set was obtained from an adult woman who had mild COVID-19 (a few samples of this study predate the infection). Cell type and time point are not known.

The rearrangement uses TRBV5-4 and TRBJ2-3, with a weak D call TRBD2 (5 bases). The V gene lost 1 base and the J gene lost 0 bases, with 12 bases spanning the gap. The CDR3 loop spans 16 amino acids. Germline lookup yields CDR1 SGHNT and CDR2 YYREEE (reference sequence). The CDR3 loop reads CASSLMRVSSTDTQYF. The CDR3 DNA is TGTGCCAGCAGCTTGATGCGGGTATCTAGCACAGATACGCAGTATTTT.

The rearrangement joins TRBV12-3 or TRBV12-4 to TRBJ2-2; D gene ambiguous. There are 15 residues in the CDR3. V lost 5 bases and J lost 4, with 14 bases in between. In DNA form, the CDR3 reads TGTGCCAGCAGTATGGGCCGTCGTGGCACCGGGGAGCTGTTTTTT. Translated: CASSMGRRGTGELFF.

There are a few counts of this clonotype. The chain employs TRBV9 and TRBJ2-5; no clear D gene. This CDR3 has 12 residues. Trimming stripped 3 bases from V and 4 bases from J, with 7 bases between. Germline loops: CDR1 SGDLS, CDR2 YYNGEE. The CDR3 DNA follows: TGTGCCAGCAGCGCGAGAGGAGAGACCCAGTACTTC. This gives the protein CASSARGETQYF.

V and J are TRBV5-8 and TRBJ2-5; no clear D gene. CDR3 size: 11 residues. V was shortened by 4 bases and J by 6 bases, with 7 bases between the two germline ends. From germline, CDR1 is SGHTS and CDR2 YDEGEE. The CDR3 loop reads CASSASKTQYF. The CDR3 nucleotides read TGTGCCAGCAGCGCATCCAAGACCCAGTACTTC.

This clonotype was seen a few times. The CDR3 DNA reads TGTGCCAGCAGTAACCTCGGGGTTGAGCAGTTCTTC. Its protein product is CASSNLGVEQFF. The chain carries TRBV12-3 or TRBV12-4 and TRBJ2-1, with TRBD2 as a possible D gene (5 bases). The V gene lost 5 bases and the J gene lost 9 bases, with 11 bases spanning the gap. The CDR3 runs to 12 residues.

This clonotype showed up just a few times. This chain joins TRBV5-1 and TRBJ2-3, with TRBD1 matching over 7 bases. V lost 4 bases and J lost 0; bases outside the gene matches: 8. Per the germline V gene, CDR1 is SGHRS and CDR2 is YFSETQ. CDR3 length: 16 amino acids. CDR3 bases: TGCGCCAGCAGCCCGGACCCAGGGGGTAGCACAGATACGCAGTATTTT. Translated: CASSPDPGGSTDTQYF.

The chain recombines TRBV4-1 with TRBJ2-1, with 7 nucleotides matching TRBD1. The CDR3 consists of 13 residues. CDR1 and CDR2 (germline): MGHRA, YSYEKL. V lost 1 base to trimming and J lost 9 bases; unmatched junction nucleotides: 3. CDR3 bases: TGCGCCAGCAGCCAAGGACAGGGTGGTGAGCAGTTCTTC. Protein sequence: CASSQGQGGEQFF.

In this sample, this clonotype turned up a few times. The chain recombines TRBV7-8 with TRBJ2-5; D tentatively reads TRBD1 or TRBD2 (5 bases each). The CDR3 spans 16 residues. The germline V and J ends were trimmed by 0 bases and 1 base, with 12 bases remaining between them. Germline assignment: CDR1 SGHVS and CDR2 FQNEAQ. For the CDR3, the DNA is TGTGCCAGCAGCTTAGCGCGTGGGGGACCCCAAGAGACCCAGTACTTC. This translates into CASSLARGGPQETQYF. The whole variable domain, filled in from reference TRBV7-8 and TRBJ2-5, reads GAGVSQSPRYKVAKRGQDVALRCDPISGHVSLFWYQQALGQGPEFLTYFQNEAQLDKSGLPSDRFFAERPEGSVSTLKIQRTQQEDSAVYLCASSLARGGPQETQYFGPGTRLLVL.

V gene TRBV5-6 combines with J gene TRBJ2-7; a weak D match, TRBD1 (7 bases). CDR1 SGHDT and CDR2 YYEEEE come from the germline V gene. This CDR3 comprises 11 residues. Trimming took 9 bases from V and 6 from J, leaving 13 bases between them. DNA of the CDR3: TGTGCCACCAGGGGGGAAGGCGAGCAGTACTTC. Translating it yields CATRGEGEQYF.

This chain links TRBV7-2 with TRBJ2-7; D ambiguous. The germline V and J ends were trimmed by 2 bases and 5 bases, with 4 bases remaining between them. The V gene's germline CDR1 is SGHTA and CDR2 FQGNSA. The CDR3 totals 11 residues. CDR3 protein: CASSLLNEQYF. The DNA for the CDR3 is TGTGCCAGCAGCTTATTAAACGAGCAGTACTTC.

J is TRBJ2-3 and V is TRBV4-3, with D possibly TRBD2 on 6 matching bases. Germline V gene data show CDR1 as LGHNA and CDR2 as YSLEER. V lost 0 bases and J lost 2, with 12 bases in between. CDR3 size: 16 residues. CDR3: CASSQDGGFSTDTQYF. CDR3 nucleotides: TGCGCCAGCAGCCAAGATGGGGGGTTCTCCACAGATACGCAGTATTTT.

This clonotype has more than one count but fewer than ten. This chain connects TRBV7-8 to TRBJ1-5; 7 nucleotides agree with TRBD1. This CDR3 region has 15 residues. Germline V CDR1 and CDR2: SGHVS, FQNEAQ. V was clipped by 3 bases and J by 5 bases; unmatched bases: 7. CDR3 loop: CASSLDRIGHQPQHF. CDR3 coding DNA: TGTGCCAGCAGCTTGGACAGGATAGGGCATCAGCCCCAGCATTTT.

This clonotype came up once. This chain uses TRBV11-3 with TRBJ2-3; perhaps TRBD2 as D (6 bases). This CDR3 is built from 15 residues. CDR1 and CDR2 from the germline V gene are SGHNT and YENEEA. V lost 4 bases and J lost 3, with 14 bases in between. CDR3 region: CASSSEGIRTDTQYF. The CDR3 DNA is TGTGCCAGCAGCTCGGAGGGAATTAGGACAGATACGCAGTATTTT.

This sequence joins TRBV4-1 and TRBJ2-3; D unresolved. Germline V CDR1 and CDR2: MGHRA, YSYEKL. The CDR3 is 13 residues long. V was shortened by 4 bases and J by 4 bases, with 9 bases between the two germline ends. CDR3 in DNA: TGCGCCAGCAGCCTCTTGTGGGCAGATACGCAGTATTTT. It encodes CASSLLWADTQYF.

In its sample, this clonotype was seen a few times. This chain connects TRBV5-4 to TRBJ2-7; D uncertain. The ends were cut back, 2 bases at V and 1 base at J, with 10 bases in the middle. Germline lookup yields CDR1 SGHNT and CDR2 YYREEE (reference sequence). This CDR3 is built from 14 residues. The CDR3 DNA reads TGTGCCAGCAGCTTTCAGGCGCTTTCCTACGAGCAGTACTTC. Amino acids: CASSFQALSYEQYF. Combining the CDR3 with reference TRBV5-4 and TRBJ2-7 gives the whole variable domain ETGVTQSPTHLIKTRGQQVTLRCSSQSGHNTVSWYQQALGQGPQFIFQYYREEENGRGNFPPRFSGLQFPNYSSELNVNALELDDSALYLCASSFQALSYEQYFGPGTRLTVT.

J is TRBJ1-1 and V is TRBV6-2 or TRBV6-3; no clear D. This CDR3 region has 17 residues. Looked up from germline, CDR1 is MNHEY and CDR2 is SVGEGT. Trimming stripped 2 bases from V and 4 bases from J, with 20 bases between. The CDR3 DNA is TGTGCCAGCAGTTACAACCGCCGCTCGGCCCTGGGCACTGAAGCTTTCTTT. Its protein product is CASSYNRRSALGTEAFF.

This clonotype was detected only a few times. The chain couples TRBV9 to TRBJ2-2, with TRBD2 matching 12 bases. CDR3 length: 15 amino acids. Unmatched junction bases numbered 4, after V lost 3 bases and J lost 7 bases. Germline CDR1 SGDLS, CDR2 YYNGEE. This CDR3 reads CASSALAGGHGELFF. For the CDR3, the DNA is TGTGCCAGCAGCGCCCTAGCGGGGGGGCACGGGGAGCTGTTTTTT.

The chain carries TRBV24-1 and TRBJ1-2; D gene unclear. Germline V gene data show CDR1 as KGHDR and CDR2 as SFDVKD. Trimming removed 5 bases from V and 2 bases from J, with 17 bases in between. This CDR3 is built from 16 residues. The CDR3 sequence: CATSAAPGQPNYGYTF. The CDR3, as DNA: TGTGCCACCAGTGCCGCACCCGGGCAGCCAAACTATGGCTACACCTTC.

The rearrangement links TRBV7-2 to TRBJ1-4; D is undetermined. The CDR3 has 14 amino acids. V shed 2 bases and J shed 5 bases, with 9 bases lying between them. The germline gives CDR1 SGHTA, CDR2 FQGNSA. The chain's CDR3 is CASSLWDVNEKLFF. DNA of the CDR3: TGTGCCAGCAGCTTATGGGATGTAAATGAAAAACTGTTTTTT.

CDR3 bases: TGTGCCAGCAGCGACAAAATAGCGGGCTACAATGAGCAGTTCTTC. Encoded protein: CASSDKIAGYNEQFF. This chain joins TRBV9 and TRBJ2-1, with 7 bases that match TRBD2. The trim removed 3 bases at V and 3 bases at J, leaving 6 bases unmatched. The CDR3 runs 15 residues. Germline lookup yields CDR1 SGDLS and CDR2 YYNGEE. Full variable domain (outside the CDR3, taken from reference TRBV9 and TRBJ2-1): DSGVTQTPKHLITATGQRVTLRCSPRSGDLSVYWYQQSLDQGLQFLIQYYNGEERAKGNILERFSAQQFPDLHSELNLSSLELGDSALYFCASSDKIAGYNEQFFGPGTRLTVL.

This chain connects TRBV20-1 to TRBJ2-5; unclear D gene. Germline V gene data show CDR1 as DFQATT and CDR2 as SNEGSKA (reference sequence). The CDR3 runs 13 residues. The V and J ends lost 3 bases and 7 bases respectively, with 15 bases between them. The CDR3 protein is CSASRQNIWTQYF. DNA for the CDR3: TGCAGTGCTAGTAGGCAGAACATATGGACCCAGTACTTC.

The rearrangement links TRBV24-1 to TRBJ1-6; D not certain. The V and J ends lost 7 bases and 5 bases respectively, with 14 bases between them. This CDR3 is built from 15 residues. Germline lookup yields CDR1 KGHDR and CDR2 SFDVKD. DNA for the CDR3: TGTGCCACCAGCGACGGCGGAGGTGATAATTCACCCCTCCACTTT. This translates into CATSDGGGDNSPLHF.